This section outlines one TCR beta chain sequence together with its context. Its antigen is as yet unknown. The junction departs from the called germline gene at one end, perhaps through a read error. The sample belongs to a study of T cell repertoires in cytomegalovirus infection. Study background: It can be stated that public TCR beta signatures indicated CMV infection as well as a matching HLA type. Notes on the study in general: Dominating the ex vivo response were HLA-C-restricted CMV-specific TCR beta clonotypes.

Using its own MiXCR run on the reads, TCRdb lists one record per CDR3 protein. The repertoire holds about 830,000 distinct CDR3 sequences, 32% seen once, with around 12% in the top ten. The CDR3 loop spans 15 amino acids. The germline CDR1 and CDR2 sequences are SEHNR and FQNEAQ (reference sequence). This specimen consisted of cultured CD8+ T cells from PBMCs, obtained from culture after CMV antigen stimulation. The chain links TRBV7-9 to TRBJ2-5, with 8 bases fitting TRBD1. The TCR was taken from a human donor in good health (CMV status not recorded). Some clones in this sample may be carry-over from other donors' samples. CDR3 nucleotides: TGTGCCAGCAGCTCCCGACAGGGGTACCAAGAGACCCCGTACTTC. It yields the protein CASSSRQGYQETPYF. Together with reference TRBV7-9 and TRBJ2-5, the CDR3 gives the full variable domain: DTGVSQNPRHKITKRGQNVTFRCDPISEHNRLYWYRQTLGQGPEFLTYFQNEAQLEKSRLLSDRFSAERPKGSFSTLEIQRTEQGDSAMYLCASSSRQGYQETPYFGPGTRLLVL.